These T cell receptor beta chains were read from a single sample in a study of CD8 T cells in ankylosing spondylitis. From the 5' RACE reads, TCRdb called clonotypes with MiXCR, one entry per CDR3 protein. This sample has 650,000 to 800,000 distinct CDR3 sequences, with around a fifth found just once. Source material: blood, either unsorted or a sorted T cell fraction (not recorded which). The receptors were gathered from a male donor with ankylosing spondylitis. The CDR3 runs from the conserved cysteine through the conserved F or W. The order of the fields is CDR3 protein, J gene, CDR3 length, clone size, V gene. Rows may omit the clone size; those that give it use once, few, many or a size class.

cdr3_aa: CASSDGTSGRRSYNEQFF
j_call: TRBJ2-1
cdr3_length: 18
clone_size: few
v_call: TRBV27

cdr3_aa: CATSDLGGTGQFF
j_call: TRBJ2-1
cdr3_length: 13
clone_size: few
v_call: TRBV24-1

cdr3_aa: CASSPLRDIMNTEAFF
j_call: TRBJ1-1
cdr3_length: 16
clone_size: NA
v_call: TRBV7-8

cdr3_aa: CASSYEENTEAFF
j_call: TRBJ1-1
cdr3_length: 13
clone_size: NA
v_call: TRBV12-3/TRBV12-4

cdr3_aa: CASSRTPGQAGDTQYF
j_call: TRBJ2-3
cdr3_length: 16
clone_size: NA
v_call: TRBV6-2/TRBV6-3

cdr3_aa: CASSSRAEHRGGGYTF
j_call: TRBJ1-2
cdr3_length: 16
clone_size: few
v_call: TRBV7-2

cdr3_aa: CATSEAGAQETQYF
j_call: TRBJ2-5
cdr3_length: 14
clone_size: few
v_call: TRBV24-1

cdr3_aa: CASSLGTGGVTDTQYF
j_call: TRBJ2-3
cdr3_length: 16
clone_size: few
v_call: TRBV12-3/TRBV12-4

cdr3_aa: CATSPTGISSRGETQYF
j_call: TRBJ2-5
cdr3_length: 17
clone_size: few
v_call: TRBV24-1

cdr3_aa: CSAPGILGWHF
j_call: TRBJ1-5
cdr3_length: 11
clone_size: few
v_call: TRBV20-1

cdr3_aa: CASRFRLAGGVVGNEQFF
j_call: TRBJ2-1
cdr3_length: 18
clone_size: few
v_call: TRBV6-1

cdr3_aa: CASSLHKDRAGANVLTF
j_call: TRBJ2-6
cdr3_length: 17
clone_size: few
v_call: TRBV7-2

cdr3_aa: CSARVPSGGYKQFF
j_call: TRBJ2-1
cdr3_length: 14
clone_size: few
v_call: TRBV20-1

cdr3_aa: CSAPGGGARYEQYF
j_call: TRBJ2-7
cdr3_length: 14
clone_size: few
v_call: TRBV20-1

cdr3_aa: CASSPKQGVVEETQYF
j_call: TRBJ2-5
cdr3_length: 16
clone_size: few
v_call: TRBV18

cdr3_aa: CASSLVRTNQETQYF
j_call: TRBJ2-5
cdr3_length: 15
clone_size: few
v_call: TRBV5-1

cdr3_aa: CASSERGWYQPQHF
j_call: TRBJ1-5
cdr3_length: 14
clone_size: NA
v_call: TRBV2

cdr3_aa: CASSLRVGDRGYTF
j_call: TRBJ1-2
cdr3_length: 14
clone_size: few
v_call: TRBV5-6

cdr3_aa: CASSPGGSVTDTQYF
j_call: TRBJ2-3
cdr3_length: 15
clone_size: many
v_call: TRBV5-1

cdr3_aa: CASSSDGRSQETQYF
j_call: TRBJ2-5
cdr3_length: 15
clone_size: NA
v_call: TRBV7-2

cdr3_aa: CASSLVAGGTYNEQFF
j_call: TRBJ2-1
cdr3_length: 16
clone_size: few
v_call: TRBV5-1

cdr3_aa: CASRTPRFLESGANVLTF
j_call: TRBJ2-6
cdr3_length: 18
clone_size: NA
v_call: TRBV2

cdr3_aa: CASSKGPKDGDTEAFF
j_call: TRBJ1-1
cdr3_length: 16
clone_size: NA
v_call: TRBV7-9

cdr3_aa: CASTRDSGTGELFF
j_call: TRBJ2-2
cdr3_length: 14
clone_size: NA
v_call: TRBV7-2

cdr3_aa: CASSLVEGAGINEQYF
j_call: TRBJ2-7
cdr3_length: 16
clone_size: few
v_call: TRBV27

cdr3_aa: CASSFWGGSSEQFF
j_call: TRBJ2-1
cdr3_length: 14
clone_size: NA
v_call: TRBV5-6

cdr3_aa: CASSPGVGVGNIQYF
j_call: TRBJ2-4
cdr3_length: 15
clone_size: NA
v_call: TRBV7-9

cdr3_aa: CASSFSPSDEQFF
j_call: TRBJ2-1
cdr3_length: 13
clone_size: few
v_call: TRBV11-2

cdr3_aa: CAMRGTSSYNEQFF
j_call: TRBJ2-1
cdr3_length: 14
clone_size: NA
v_call: TRBV21-1

cdr3_aa: CASAVATSAGYTF
j_call: TRBJ1-2
cdr3_length: 13
clone_size: few
v_call: TRBV12-3/TRBV12-4

cdr3_aa: CASSYQGEQFF
j_call: TRBJ2-1
cdr3_length: 11
clone_size: few
v_call: TRBV7-9

cdr3_aa: CASSYRGRWPVEQFF
j_call: TRBJ2-1
cdr3_length: 15
clone_size: few
v_call: TRBV6-5

cdr3_aa: CSASLGQGFGNTEAFF
j_call: TRBJ1-1
cdr3_length: 16
clone_size: few
v_call: TRBV29-1

cdr3_aa: CSVAGGDEGTEAFF
j_call: TRBJ1-1
cdr3_length: 14
clone_size: NA
v_call: TRBV29-1

cdr3_aa: CASSEEWRNTEAFF
j_call: TRBJ1-1
cdr3_length: 14
clone_size: few
v_call: TRBV2

cdr3_aa: CATRGRGRDQPQHF
j_call: TRBJ1-5
cdr3_length: 14
clone_size: NA
v_call: TRBV6-1

cdr3_aa: CASSLVAVNTDTQYF
j_call: TRBJ2-3
cdr3_length: 15
clone_size: few
v_call: TRBV5-6

cdr3_aa: CASSFGTATNYGYTF
j_call: TRBJ1-2
cdr3_length: 15
clone_size: NA
v_call: TRBV5-1

cdr3_aa: CASGVVGYNSPLHF
j_call: TRBJ1-6
cdr3_length: 14
clone_size: NA
v_call: TRBV12-3/TRBV12-4

cdr3_aa: CASSSPRTSGSGTYNEQFF
j_call: TRBJ2-1
cdr3_length: 19
clone_size: few
v_call: TRBV28

cdr3_aa: CASRDLPGTGAGANVLTF
j_call: TRBJ2-6
cdr3_length: 18
clone_size: NA
v_call: TRBV27

cdr3_aa: CAWSGRVTGRTSDTQYF
j_call: TRBJ2-3
cdr3_length: 17
clone_size: few
v_call: TRBV30

cdr3_aa: CSASSSLRSNQPQHF
j_call: TRBJ1-5
cdr3_length: 15
clone_size: NA
v_call: TRBV20-1

cdr3_aa: CAWGGTSGTGANVLTF
j_call: TRBJ2-6
cdr3_length: 16
clone_size: few
v_call: TRBV30

cdr3_aa: CASSQDWDNEQFF
j_call: TRBJ2-1
cdr3_length: 13
clone_size: NA
v_call: TRBV4-3

cdr3_aa: CASSLGTFGGSSYNEQFF
j_call: TRBJ2-1
cdr3_length: 18
clone_size: NA
v_call: TRBV12-3/TRBV12-4

cdr3_aa: CASSLPSATDTQYF
j_call: TRBJ2-3
cdr3_length: 14
clone_size: NA
v_call: TRBV28

cdr3_aa: CASSLNEYNEQFF
j_call: TRBJ2-1
cdr3_length: 13
clone_size: NA
v_call: TRBV5-5

cdr3_aa: CASSLTGVLGNQPQHF
j_call: TRBJ1-5
cdr3_length: 16
clone_size: NA
v_call: TRBV7-2

cdr3_aa: CASSPDYTSAKNIQYF
j_call: TRBJ2-4
cdr3_length: 16
clone_size: NA
v_call: TRBV4-1

cdr3_aa: CASSTTGLYTEAFF
j_call: TRBJ1-1
cdr3_length: 14
clone_size: few
v_call: TRBV18

cdr3_aa: CSARDRGEDGYTF
j_call: TRBJ1-2
cdr3_length: 13
clone_size: NA
v_call: TRBV20-1

cdr3_aa: CASRPAEGRGQAFF
j_call: TRBJ1-1
cdr3_length: 14
clone_size: few
v_call: TRBV12-3/TRBV12-4

cdr3_aa: CSARARLLGGYQETQYF
j_call: TRBJ2-5
cdr3_length: 17
clone_size: few
v_call: TRBV20-1

cdr3_aa: CSARAPGQGRRPQHF
j_call: TRBJ1-5
cdr3_length: 15
clone_size: NA
v_call: TRBV20-1

cdr3_aa: CASSKGGVGEKLFF
j_call: TRBJ1-4
cdr3_length: 14
clone_size: NA
v_call: TRBV7-8

cdr3_aa: CSVEDLNRLQHF
j_call: TRBJ1-5
cdr3_length: 12
clone_size: few
v_call: TRBV29-1

cdr3_aa: CSGGRGDTEAFF
j_call: TRBJ1-1
cdr3_length: 12
clone_size: few
v_call: TRBV29-1

cdr3_aa: CASSQTPSGSSYNEQFF
j_call: TRBJ2-1
cdr3_length: 17
clone_size: NA
v_call: TRBV18